This T cell receptor beta chain was retrieved from a study of CD4 T cells in relation to SARS-CoV-2 and coronaviruses (dated by TCRdb to the early 2020s). Broadly, across the study: In the ViraFEST assay, PBMCs were cultured with antigen for about eleven days, after which TCR beta CDR3s were sequenced to identify antigen-specific clonal expansions. Patient-derived lymphoblastoid cell lines were used to map the HLA restriction of shared crossreactive spike epitopes. At the level of individual TCR clonotypes, the study measured memory CD4+ T cell crossreactivity between SARS-CoV-2 spike protein and common cold coronavirus spike proteins. Samples from three pre-COVID donors and the naive versus memory experiments were sequenced with the Adaptive Biotechnologies TCR-sequencing kit; other data were Illumina-based. Expansion assays from other donors in the study were sequenced with a different, Illumina-based TCR-beta assay. The negative reference condition was either a culture with an HIV-1 Nef peptide pool or a culture with no peptide.

CD4+ T cells from unexposed donors were collected before the COVID-19 pandemic (2011-2018). After around 10 days of culture, CD4+ T cells were isolated with the EasySep CD4+ T cell isolation kit. As cell number allowed, CD4+ T cells from unexposed donors were tested for reactivity to SARS-CoV-2 S and N and to four common cold coronavirus spike pools. PBMCs were cultured at a few million per well in IMDM supplemented with around 5% human AB serum and 9 to 10 IU/ml IL-2. Half of the culture medium was replaced with fresh IL-2-containing medium on days 3 and 7. Triplicate replicate wells were generally used for each peptide culture condition. The leukapheresis product for the unexposed donors was obtained through commercial purchase. Ficoll-Paque PLUS gradient centrifugation was used to isolate PBMCs from either whole blood or leukapheresis product. PBMCs were either cryopreserved at -140 degrees C or used fresh in the expansion assay. The QIAamp Micro DNA Kit was used to extract genomic DNA from the CD4+ T cells.

Worth noting for this clone: What this receptor recognizes is not known. No base qualities exist here, and no much larger clone lies one base off it.

Paper-wide results and their limitations: Crossreactive clones showed significantly weaker SARS-CoV-2-driven expansion than monoreactive clones, consistent with antigenic imprinting. Crossreactivity analysis centred on spike protein, so crossreactivity against other viral proteins was not assessed. In about 60% of donors, memory CD4+ clonotypes turned up that crossrecognized SARS-CoV-2 and at least one common cold coronavirus spike. No donor contributed both pre-pandemic and post-infection samples, which limited tracing the source of pre-existing responses. Small numbers of patients and of tested TCRs limited the study.

The method behind the library was the immunoSEQ multiplex PCR assay. From the authors' description of their analysis: During preprocessing, nonproductive sequences were discarded, as were any CDR3s that did not begin with C, did not end with F or W, or were shorter than 7 amino acids. The MANAFEST web app identified antigen-specific clonotypes based on expansion compared with the reference and other culture wells. A clone was considered positive if the clone showed significant expansion compared with the reference culture in 2 of 3 replicate wells at an FDR below 0.05. A further requirement for positive clones was significant expansion compared with all other tandem wells, along with an odds ratio above 5. CDR3 homology was measured as pairwise Levenshtein distance, computed with the stringdist R package after trimming three terminal residues from each end. The immuneACCESS repertoire file appears here via TCRdb, limited to in-frame rearrangements. These files lack a portion of the clones; in checked studies, under half of the deficit traces to unresolved V genes, and the cause of the others is not known. V, J and clone size derive from that table, while D and trimming were established from the DNA sequence. The sample table contains 15,000 to 20,000 clones; only one count was recorded for approximately 78% of them. The top ten hold 15% to 17% of the sample.

Sequenced input: CD4+ T cells from PBMCs, cultured in vitro. This clonotype was obtained from a human donor in good health.

The CDR3 protein is CASWRELHNEQFF. Here is the DNA: TGCGCCAGCTGGCGGGAGTTACACAATGAGCAGTTCTTC. The chain is assembled from TRBV5-1 and TRBJ2-1, and TRBD2 matches 7 of the central bases. V ends up 7 bases short and J 5 bases short, with an unmatched junction base count of 6. The CDR3 numbers 13 residues from cysteine through phenylalanine. Here the CDR3 DNA is all that survives: 39 bases in frame from base 1. From a lookup of the germline V gene, CDR1 and CDR2 are SGHRS and YFSETQ.